The 21 T cell receptor beta chains listed next were all sequenced from one sample in a study of neoadjuvant anti-PD-1 for oral cavity cancer. The repertoire was sequenced with immunoSEQ multiplex PCR; TCRdb's copy has only in-frame clones and lacks some. Among 30,000 to 40,000 clones listed, approximately 87% were seen once. The material was PBMCs, obtained before nivolumab (anti-PD-1) treatment. The receptors originated from a person between 40 and 85 years old with oral cavity squamous cell carcinoma.

The chain has TRBV25-1 and TRBJ1-6; D might be TRBD1 (5 bases). This CDR3 comprises 14 residues. Germline values: CDR1 MGHDK, CDR2 SYGVNS. V was clipped by 5 bases and J by 5 bases, with 10 bases between them. CDR3: CASSIGVNNSPLHF. CDR3 nucleotides: TGTGCCAGCAGTATAGGGGTTAATAATTCACCCCTCCACTTT.

The chain carries TRBV9 and TRBJ2-3; TRBD1 agrees at 12 bases. Trimming cost V 3 bases and J 3 bases; bases outside gene matches: 8. Germline V gives CDR1 SGDLS, CDR2 YYNGEE. This CDR3 spans 17 amino acids. CDR3 region: CASSGTPGQGATDTQYF. CDR3 nucleotides: TGTGCCAGCAGCGGAACGCCGGGACAGGGGGCTACAGATACGCAGTATTTT.

The chain links TRBV7-2 to TRBJ2-1, with 7 positions matching TRBD2. CDR3 length equals 16 residues. The germline V gene has CDR1 SGHTA and CDR2 FQGNSA. V trimming: 4 bases; J trimming: 8 bases; junction bases outside the gene matches: 14. In nucleotides, the CDR3 is TGTGCCAGCAGCTGGGGCGGCAGCGGGGTTGGGGATGAGCAGTTCTTC. Residues: CASSWGGSGVGDEQFF.

V and J are TRBV7-2 and TRBJ2-7; 12 bases match TRBD2. Germline V gene lookup returns CDR1 SGHTA and CDR2 FQGNSA. With 5 bases clipped from V and 4 bases from J, the junction kept 6 bases outside the gene matches. The length of the CDR3 is 15 residues. The CDR3 protein is CASSLRTSGAYEQYF. CDR3 DNA sequence: TGTGCCAGCAGCCTCCGGACTAGCGGGGCATACGAGCAGTACTTC.

The chain couples TRBV4-1 to TRBJ1-6, with a possible D match to TRBD1 (5 bases). Germline lookup yields CDR1 MGHRA and CDR2 YSYEKL. CDR3 size: 15 residues. Trimming pared 1 base from V and 5 bases from J, leaving 9 bases between. CDR3 sequence (DNA): TGCGCCAGCAGCCAAGGACAGATGAATAATTCACCCCTCCACTTT. This encodes CASSQGQMNNSPLHF.

V is TRBV28 and J is TRBJ1-5; D unresolved. Germline V gene data show CDR1 as MDHEN and CDR2 as SYDVKM. Trimming took 3 bases from V and 3 from J, leaving 12 bases between them. The CDR3 is 15 amino acids. CDR3 nucleotide sequence: TGTGCCAGCAGTTTTTTGGAGGGTCACAATCAGCCCCAGCATTTT. It specifies CASSFLEGHNQPQHF.

The chain employs TRBV6-5 and TRBJ1-6; no definite D call. The length of the CDR3 is 13 residues. Trimming pared 6 bases from V and 7 bases from J, leaving 10 bases between. The germline gives CDR1 MNHEY, CDR2 SVGAGI. Written as DNA, the CDR3 is TGTGCCAGCAGAAGGGATCCAAATTCACCCCTCCACTTT. Translating it yields CASRRDPNSPLHF.

This clone was counted a single time. The chain combines TRBV9 with TRBJ2-1, with D possibly called TRBD1 or TRBD2 (6 bases each). With 0 bases removed from V and 6 bases from J, the gap between germline ends came to 13 bases. The germline V gene has CDR1 SGDLS and CDR2 YYNGEE. CDR3 size: 15 residues. CDR3 coding DNA: TGTGCCAGCAGCGTAGATAGGGGGGCTTCCAATGAGCAGTTCTTC. Its protein product is CASSVDRGASNEQFF.

The genes are TRBV27 and TRBJ2-3; D is undetermined. V was cut by 5 bases and J by 3 bases, with 9 bases left in between. This CDR3 has 13 residues. In germline, CDR1 is MNHEY, CDR2 SMNVEV (reference sequence). CDR3 region: CASSPRRTDTQYF. The CDR3 DNA sequence: TGTGCCAGCAGTCCACGGCGGACAGATACGCAGTATTTT.

This chain connects TRBV29-1 to TRBJ1-1; D possibly corresponds to TRBD1 (6 bases). This CDR3 has 14 residues. Germline CDR1 is SQVTM and CDR2 is ANQGSEA. This CDR3 is CVGRGGGGGTEAFF. CDR3 DNA sequence: TGCGTTGGGAGAGGAGGAGGGGGTGGCACTGAAGCTTTCTTT.

V usage is TRBV4-2 and J usage is TRBJ2-7; TRBD1 might be the D (5 bases). The CDR3 consists of 13 residues. Germline V gene lookup returns CDR1 LGHNA and CDR2 YNFKEQ. V dropped 5 bases and J dropped 7 bases, with 15 bases sitting between them. CDR3 coding DNA: TGTGCCAGCAGCTCCCCGGGCAGGGAAGAGCAGTACTTC. Translating it yields CASSSPGREEQYF.

The V call is TRBV5-1, the J call TRBJ1-1; D might be TRBD1 (5 bases). This CDR3 has 15 amino acids. V lost 0 bases, J lost 1 base, and 10 bases lay in between. Per germline, CDR1 SGHRS and CDR2 YFSETQ. DNA of the CDR3: TGCGCCAGCAGCTTGGCCGGGGGTGGGAACACTGAAGCTTTCTTT. It translates to CASSLAGGGNTEAFF.

The chain uses TRBV7-2 and TRBJ2-1, with 9 bases lining up with TRBD2. CDR3 length: 15 residues. J was trimmed by 1 base and V by 2 bases; bases with no gene match: 0. The germline CDR1 and CDR2 sequences are SGHTA and FQGNSA. CDR3 protein: CASSLLAGSYNEQFF. The CDR3 DNA reads TGTGCCAGCAGCTTACTAGCGGGGTCCTACAATGAGCAGTTCTTC.

The CDR3 bases are TGTGCCAGCAGTGAAGCCGGCGTAGGGATAACGGGCCCATCTGGAAACACCATATATTTT. It yields the protein CASSEAGVGITGPSGNTIYF. This chain connects TRBV2 to TRBJ1-3; unclear D gene. V dropped 0 bases and J dropped 1 base, with 22 bases sitting between them. The CDR3 spans 20 residues. Germline V gene lookup returns CDR1 SNHLY and CDR2 FYNNEI.

The rearrangement links TRBV7-3 to TRBJ1-1; weak D call: TRBD1 (5 bases). Trimming cost V 1 base and J 0 bases, with 9 bases left between them. Per germline, CDR1 SGHTA and CDR2 FQGTGA. The CDR3 length is 15 residues. CDR3 residues: CASSLMGGMNTEAFF. The DNA for the CDR3 is TGTGCCAGCAGCTTAATGGGGGGAATGAACACTGAAGCTTTCTTT.

The table lists this clone with a count of one. The V and J genes are TRBV6-1 and TRBJ1-1; D unclear. V was shortened by 0 bases and J by 5 bases, with 4 bases between the two germline ends. The germline V gene has CDR1 MNHNS and CDR2 SASEGT. This CDR3 is 12 amino acids long. The CDR3: CASSEARTEAFF. The CDR3 DNA sequence: TGTGCCAGCAGTGAAGCGAGAACTGAAGCTTTCTTT.

The V gene is TRBV29-1, the J gene TRBJ2-7; 8 nucleotides align to TRBD1. Germline CDR1 reads SQVTM; CDR2 reads ANQGSEA. Unmatched junction bases numbered 3, after V lost 0 bases and J lost 2 bases. This CDR3 is 14 amino acids long. The CDR3: CSVEEGQGTYEQYF. The CDR3 coding sequence is TGCAGCGTTGAAGAAGGACAGGGCACCTACGAGCAGTACTTC.

The CDR3 DNA is TGTGCCACCAGCAGGTTGGGACAGAGCACAGATACGCAGTATTTT. It yields the protein CATSRLGQSTDTQYF. The gene calls are TRBV15 and TRBJ2-3; 7 bases map to TRBD1. The CDR3 consists of 15 residues. V was pared by 3 bases and J by 0 bases, with 3 bases of the junction left unmatched. Germline V gene lookup returns CDR1 LNHNV and CDR2 YYDKDF (reference sequence).

The V and J genes are TRBV7-2 and TRBJ2-5, with 7 bases fitting TRBD2. CDR1 and CDR2 (germline): SGHTA, FQGNSA. Trimming at V came to 3 bases and at J to 4 bases, leaving 5 bases not matched to a gene. There are 14 residues in the CDR3. CDR3 loop: CASSFTGGGETQYF. CDR3 nucleotide sequence: TGTGCCAGCAGCTTCACGGGGGGAGGAGAGACCCAGTACTTC.

The rearrangement uses TRBV11-3 and TRBJ2-1, with TRBD2 matching over 9 bases. The length of the CDR3 is 14 residues. Germline CDR1 is SGHNT and CDR2 is YENEEA. The J segment lost 8 bases and the V segment lost 3 bases, leaving 5 bases of the junction unmatched. The DNA of the CDR3 is TGTGCCAGCAGCTTGCGGGGGGGTGCGGATGAGCAGTTCTTC. Its protein product is CASSLRGGADEQFF.

This clone was seen only a few times. V usage is TRBV6-6 and J usage is TRBJ2-7, with 10 bases matching TRBD2. CDR1 MNHNY and CDR2 SVGAGI come from the germline V gene (reference sequence). This CDR3 contains 15 residues. Unmatched junction bases numbered 10, after V lost 7 bases and J lost 4 bases. The CDR3 nucleotides are TGTGCCAGCACGTGGGAGCGGGGGGGCGTTTACGAGCAGTACTTC. It codes for CASTWERGGVYEQYF.